This T cell receptor (beta chain) was sequenced in a study of blood T cell repertoires in COVID-19. Study context: COVID-19 samples collected from the United States, Italy and Spain covered acute and convalescent phases. In each case, the material was cDNA or gDNA derived from T cells, B-cell-depleted T cells, or PBMCs.

In the original workflow: For nucleated cells, counts were estimated from reference gene primer amplification. Some clones are missing from TCRdb's copy, which holds only in-frame ones; the method was immunoSEQ multiplex PCR. From that table come the V and J calls and clone size; the DNA was used to work out D and trimming. Among tens of thousands of clones, around 80% were seen once, and the ten largest hold approximately 10%. V gave up 10 bases and J gave up 2 bases, with 9 bases separating them. CDR3 size: 11 residues. Germline V gives CDR1 SEHNR, CDR2 FQNEAQ (reference sequence). The TCR originated in a man aged 45-65 years with acute or convalescent COVID-19. Source material: peripheral blood. The gene calls are TRBV7-9 and TRBJ2-7; D is uncertain. CDR3 nucleotides: TGTGCCATCACTATAACCTACGAGCAGTACTTC. It codes for CAITITYEQYF. Variable domain in full (rest from reference TRBV7-9 and TRBJ2-7): DTGVSQNPRHKITKRGQNVTFRCDPISEHNRLYWYRQTLGQGPEFLTYFQNEAQLEKSRLLSDRFSAERPKGSFSTLEIQRTEQGDSAMYLCAITITYEQYFGPGTRLTVT.